The 10 T cell receptor beta chains below were found in one sample sequenced in a study of glioma-infiltrating T cells. The iRepertoire nested amplicon-rescue multiplex PCR amplified TCR alpha and beta CDR3s from RNA. One entry per CDR3 protein, called by TCRdb with MiXCR from the multiplex PCR reads. The profile shows about 140,000 distinct CDR3 sequences, about two fifths of them singletons. The sequenced sample consisted of glioma tissue, nonneoplastic brain tissue, or PBMCs (not recorded which). These receptors were obtained from a human donor with low-grade glioma or glioblastoma, undergoing nonglioma brain surgery, or in good health (not recorded which).

This clonotype was counted only a few times. The V gene is TRBV27, the J gene TRBJ2-2; the match to TRBD1 covers 7 bases. Germline CDR1 and CDR2: MNHEY and SMNVEV (reference sequence). This CDR3 comprises 15 residues. J lost 6 bases, V lost 6 bases, and 10 bases had no gene match. The CDR3 DNA is TGTGCCAGCAGCCGGGGACAGACCTTCGCCGGGGAGCTGTTTTTT. It translates to CASSRGQTFAGELFF.

CDR3 DNA sequence: TGCGCCAGCAGCCCGGGGACAGGGGAAACCGGGGAGCTGTTTTTT. Residues: CASSPGTGETGELFF. The V call is TRBV4-1, the J call TRBJ2-2, with 10 bases identical to TRBD1. CDR1 is MGHRA and CDR2 is YSYEKL in the germline V gene. The CDR3 extends over 15 amino acids. V lost 4 bases to trimming and J lost 5 bases; unmatched junction nucleotides: 4.

In its sample, this clonotype was seen once. J is TRBJ1-4 and V is TRBV6-2 or TRBV6-3; D call uncertain. This CDR3 region has 12 residues. From germline, CDR1 is MNHEY and CDR2 SVGEGT. V was trimmed by 7 bases and J by 6 bases, leaving 9 bases between them. CDR3 in amino acids: CASKEVDEKLFF. The CDR3 DNA is TGTGCCAGCAAGGAGGTGGATGAAAAACTGTTTTTT.

The chain combines TRBV7-2 with TRBJ2-3; no reliable D call. CDR1 is SGHTA and CDR2 is FQGNSA in the germline V gene. Trimming took off 1 base at V and 0 bases at J, with 8 bases between the two ends. CDR3 size: 15 residues. The CDR3 is CASSLGRRSTDTQYF. Here the CDR3 DNA reads TGTGCCAGCAGCTTAGGCCGGCGGAGCACAGATACGCAGTATTTT.

This chain connects TRBV10-2 to TRBJ2-7; no reliable D call. The germline gives CDR1 WSHSY, CDR2 SAAADI. This CDR3 has 13 residues. Trimming cost V 5 bases and J 0 bases, with 8 bases left between them. The CDR3: CASSTIPSYEQYF. CDR3 coding DNA: TGCGCCAGCAGTACCATCCCCTCCTACGAGCAGTACTTC.

This chain connects TRBV6-1 to TRBJ1-6; the D gene is possibly TRBD1 (6 bases). V was pared by 2 bases and J by 5 bases, with 10 bases between. Germline V CDR1 and CDR2: MNHNS, SASEGT. The CDR3 extends over 15 amino acids. CDR3 coding DNA: TGTGCCAGCAGTGAATGGACAGAAGATAATTCACCCCTCCACTTT. Protein product: CASSEWTEDNSPLHF.

This clonotype was observed a few times. This chain links TRBV28 with TRBJ2-5; D unresolved. The CDR3 is made up of 11 amino acids. V was pared by 8 bases and J by 1 base, with 5 bases between. From germline, CDR1 is MDHEN and CDR2 SYDVKM. The CDR3: CASGIQETQYF. The CDR3 nucleotides read TGTGCCAGCGGAATCCAAGAGACCCAGTACTTC.

The chain has TRBV27 and TRBJ1-4, with TRBD1 identical over 7 bases. Germline-derived CDR1 and CDR2 are MNHEY and SMNVEV (reference sequence). Losses at the gene ends were 0 bases for V and 10 bases for J; bases not matched to a gene: 5. This CDR3 is built from 14 residues. CDR3 amino acids: CASSLSGTGAKLFF. CDR3 sequence (DNA): TGTGCCAGCAGTTTATCGGGAACAGGGGCAAAACTGTTTTTT.

This chain uses TRBV20-1 with TRBJ2-3, with 8 positions matching TRBD2. CDR3 length equals 14 residues. Germline assignment: CDR1 DFQATT and CDR2 SNEGSKA (reference sequence). The V segment lost 1 base and the J segment 8 bases; nucleotides outside the gene matches: 8. The CDR3: CSARGLSGKATQYF. CDR3 nucleotide sequence: TGCAGTGCTAGAGGCCTTAGCGGGAAAGCTACGCAGTATTTT.

A few counts support this clonotype. The chain carries TRBV18 and TRBJ2-7; D unresolved. Trimming cost V 5 bases and J 7 bases, with 9 bases left between them. The CDR3 has 11 residues. Germline lookup yields CDR1 KGHSH and CDR2 LQKENI. CDR3 sequence: CASSSQREQYF. DNA of the CDR3: TGTGCCAGCTCAAGTCAGAGAGAGCAGTACTTC.